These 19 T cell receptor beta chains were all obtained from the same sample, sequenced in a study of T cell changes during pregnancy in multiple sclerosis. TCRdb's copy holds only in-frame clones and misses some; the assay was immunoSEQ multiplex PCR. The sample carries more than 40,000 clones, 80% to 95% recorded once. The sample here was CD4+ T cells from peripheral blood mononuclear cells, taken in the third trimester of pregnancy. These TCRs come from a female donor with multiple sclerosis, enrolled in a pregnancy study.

The CDR3 region has the DNA TGTGCCAGTAGCCCAGGGGCCTCACCCTACGAGCAGTACTTC. Protein: CASSPGASPYEQYF. The gene calls are TRBV19 and TRBJ2-7; the D gene is possibly TRBD1 (6 bases). Per the germline V gene, CDR1 is LNHDA and CDR2 is SQIVND (reference sequence). V lost 6 bases and J lost 2, with 14 bases in between. CDR3 size: 14 residues.

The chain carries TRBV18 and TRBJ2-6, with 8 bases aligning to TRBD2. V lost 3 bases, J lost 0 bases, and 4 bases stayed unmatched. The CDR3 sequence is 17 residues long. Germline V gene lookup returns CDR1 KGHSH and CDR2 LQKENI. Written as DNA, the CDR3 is TGTGCCAGCTCACCGACCGGGGGGGTCTCTGGGGCCAACGTCCTGACTTTC. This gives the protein CASSPTGGVSGANVLTF.

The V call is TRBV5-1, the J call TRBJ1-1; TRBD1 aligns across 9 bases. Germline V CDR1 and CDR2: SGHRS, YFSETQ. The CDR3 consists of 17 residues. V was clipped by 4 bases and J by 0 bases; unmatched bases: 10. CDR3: CASSGSGQGLMNTEAFF. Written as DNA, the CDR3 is TGCGCCAGCAGCGGCTCAGGACAGGGGTTAATGAACACTGAAGCTTTCTTT.

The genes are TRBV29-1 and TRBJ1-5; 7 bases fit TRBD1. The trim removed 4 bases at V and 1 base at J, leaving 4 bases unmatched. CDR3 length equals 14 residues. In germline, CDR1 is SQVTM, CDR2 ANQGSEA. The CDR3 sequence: CSVVIRGSNQPQHF. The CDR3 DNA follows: TGCAGCGTTGTAATCAGGGGGAGCAATCAGCCCCAGCATTTT.

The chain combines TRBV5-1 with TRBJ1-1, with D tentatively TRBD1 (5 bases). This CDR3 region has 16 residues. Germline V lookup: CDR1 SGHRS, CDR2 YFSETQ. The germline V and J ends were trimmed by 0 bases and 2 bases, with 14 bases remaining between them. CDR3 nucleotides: TGCGCCAGCAGCTTGGGGCAGGGAGGCCGTAACACTGAAGCTTTCTTT. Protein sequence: CASSLGQGGRNTEAFF.

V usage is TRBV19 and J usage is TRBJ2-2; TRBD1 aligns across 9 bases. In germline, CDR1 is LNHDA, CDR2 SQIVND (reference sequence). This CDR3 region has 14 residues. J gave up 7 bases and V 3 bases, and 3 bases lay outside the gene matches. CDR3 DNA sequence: TGTGCCAGTAGTATCGGGACAGGGAACGGGGAGCTGTTTTTT. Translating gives CASSIGTGNGELFF.

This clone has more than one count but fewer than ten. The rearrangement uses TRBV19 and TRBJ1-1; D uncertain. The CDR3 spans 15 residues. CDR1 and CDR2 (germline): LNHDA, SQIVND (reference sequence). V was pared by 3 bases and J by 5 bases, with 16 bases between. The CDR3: CASSISRAGGTEAFF. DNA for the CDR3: TGTGCCAGTAGTATTAGTCGGGCGGGCGGAACTGAAGCTTTCTTT.

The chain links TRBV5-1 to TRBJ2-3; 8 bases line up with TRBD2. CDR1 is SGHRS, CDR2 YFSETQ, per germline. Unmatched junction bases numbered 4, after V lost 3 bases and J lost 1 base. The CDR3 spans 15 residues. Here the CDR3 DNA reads TGCGCCAGCAGCTCGCTGACTAGCGGCACAGATACGCAGTATTTT. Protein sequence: CASSSLTSGTDTQYF.

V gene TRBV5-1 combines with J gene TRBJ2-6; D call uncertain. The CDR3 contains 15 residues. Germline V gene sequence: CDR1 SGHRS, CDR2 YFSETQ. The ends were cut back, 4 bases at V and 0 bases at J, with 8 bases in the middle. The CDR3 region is CASSPDTSGANVLTF. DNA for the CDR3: TGCGCCAGCAGCCCAGACACCTCTGGGGCCAACGTCCTGACTTTC.

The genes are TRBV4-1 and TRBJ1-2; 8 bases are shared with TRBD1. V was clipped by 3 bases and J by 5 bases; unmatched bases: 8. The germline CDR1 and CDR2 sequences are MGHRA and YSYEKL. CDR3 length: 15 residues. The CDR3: CASSQAGQGSYGYTF. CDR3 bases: TGCGCCAGCAGCCAGGCTGGACAGGGCAGTTATGGCTACACCTTC.

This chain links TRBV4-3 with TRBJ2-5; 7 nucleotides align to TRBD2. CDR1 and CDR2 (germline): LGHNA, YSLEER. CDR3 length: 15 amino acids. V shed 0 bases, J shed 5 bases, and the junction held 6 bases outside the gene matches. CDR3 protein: CASSQEPGRSETQYF. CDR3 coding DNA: TGCGCCAGCAGCCAAGAGCCCGGGAGGTCGGAGACCCAGTACTTC.

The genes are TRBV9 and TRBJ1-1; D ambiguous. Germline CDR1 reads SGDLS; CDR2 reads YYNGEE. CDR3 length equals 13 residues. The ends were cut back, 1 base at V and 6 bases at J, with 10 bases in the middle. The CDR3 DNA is TGTGCCAGCAGCGTATCAATAGCCCCTGAAGCTTTCTTT. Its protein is CASSVSIAPEAFF. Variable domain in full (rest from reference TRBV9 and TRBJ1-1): DSGVTQTPKHLITATGQRVTLRCSPRSGDLSVYWYQQSLDQGLQFLIQYYNGEERAKGNILERFSAQQFPDLHSELNLSSLELGDSALYFCASSVSIAPEAFFGQGTRLTVV.

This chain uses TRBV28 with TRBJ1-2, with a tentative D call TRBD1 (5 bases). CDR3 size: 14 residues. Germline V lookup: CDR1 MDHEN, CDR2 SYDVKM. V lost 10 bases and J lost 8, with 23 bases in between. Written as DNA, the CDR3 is TGTGCCAACTCACCCTTTATGGGGGGTGCCGGCTACACCTTC. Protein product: CANSPFMGGAGYTF.

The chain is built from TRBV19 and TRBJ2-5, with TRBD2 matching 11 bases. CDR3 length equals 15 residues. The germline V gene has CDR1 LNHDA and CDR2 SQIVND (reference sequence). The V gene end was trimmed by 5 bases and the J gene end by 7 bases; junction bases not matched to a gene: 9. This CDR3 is CASSLVAGGTGTQYF. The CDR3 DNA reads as TGTGCCAGTAGTCTCGTAGCGGGAGGGACAGGGACCCAGTACTTC.

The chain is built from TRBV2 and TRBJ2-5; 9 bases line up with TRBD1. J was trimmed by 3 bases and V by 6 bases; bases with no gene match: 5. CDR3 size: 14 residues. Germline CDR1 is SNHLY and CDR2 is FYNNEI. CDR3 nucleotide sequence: TGTGCCAGCAGCGCCGGGACAGGGAAAGAGACCCAGTACTTC. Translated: CASSAGTGKETQYF.

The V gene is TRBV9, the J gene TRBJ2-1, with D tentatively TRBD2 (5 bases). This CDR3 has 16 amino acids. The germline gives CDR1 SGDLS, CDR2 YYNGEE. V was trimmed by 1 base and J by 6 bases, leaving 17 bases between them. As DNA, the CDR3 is TGTGCCAGCAGCGTACTCCTTGGAGGCAGTCTCAATGAGCAGTTCTTC. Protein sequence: CASSVLLGGSLNEQFF.

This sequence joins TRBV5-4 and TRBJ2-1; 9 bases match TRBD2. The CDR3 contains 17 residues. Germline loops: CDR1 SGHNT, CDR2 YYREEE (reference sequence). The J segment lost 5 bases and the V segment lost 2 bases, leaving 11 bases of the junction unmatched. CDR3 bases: TGTGCCAGCAGCTTCAAGATTAGCGGGAGAATGAACAATGAGCAGTTCTTC. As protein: CASSFKISGRMNNEQFF.

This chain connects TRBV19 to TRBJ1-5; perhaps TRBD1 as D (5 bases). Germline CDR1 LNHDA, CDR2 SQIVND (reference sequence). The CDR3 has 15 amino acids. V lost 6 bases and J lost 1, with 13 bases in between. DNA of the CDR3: TGTGCCAGTAGCCCGAGCGGGGGGAGCAATCAGCCCCAGCATTTT. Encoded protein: CASSPSGGSNQPQHF.

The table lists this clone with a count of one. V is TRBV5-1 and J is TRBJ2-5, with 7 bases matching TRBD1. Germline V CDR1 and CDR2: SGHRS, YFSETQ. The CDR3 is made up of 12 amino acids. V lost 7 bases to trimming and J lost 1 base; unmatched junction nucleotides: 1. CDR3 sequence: CASRDSQETQYF. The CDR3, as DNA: TGCGCCAGCCGGGACAGCCAAGAGACCCAGTACTTC.